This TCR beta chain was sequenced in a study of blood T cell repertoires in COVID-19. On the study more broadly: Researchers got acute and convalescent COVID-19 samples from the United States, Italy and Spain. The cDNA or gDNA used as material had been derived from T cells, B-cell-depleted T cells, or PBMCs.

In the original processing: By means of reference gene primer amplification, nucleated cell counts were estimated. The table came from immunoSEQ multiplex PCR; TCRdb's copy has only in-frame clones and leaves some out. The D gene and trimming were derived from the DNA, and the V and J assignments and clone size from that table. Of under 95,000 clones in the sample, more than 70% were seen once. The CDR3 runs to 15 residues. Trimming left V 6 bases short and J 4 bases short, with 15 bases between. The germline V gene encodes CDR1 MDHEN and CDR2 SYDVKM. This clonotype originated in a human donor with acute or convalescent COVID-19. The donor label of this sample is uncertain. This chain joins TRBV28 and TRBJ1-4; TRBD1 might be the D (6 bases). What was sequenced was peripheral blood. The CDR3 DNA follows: TGTGCCAGCAGGACTACAGGGAGACTTAATGAAAAACTGTTTTTT. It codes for CASRTTGRLNEKLFF. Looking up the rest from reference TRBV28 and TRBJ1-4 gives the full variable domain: DVKVTQSSRYLVKRTGEKVFLECVQDMDHENMFWYRQDPGLGLRLIYFSYDVKMKEKGDIPEGYSVSREKKERFSLILESASTNQTSMYLCASRTTGRLNEKLFFGSGTQLSVL.